These 12 T cell receptor beta chains originate from one sample sequenced in a study of shared clonotypes between healthy human individuals. Terminally differentiated effector memory CD45RA+ cells were left out of the naive CD8 fraction, which was CD45RO-negative and positively selected for CCR7. Method: immunoSEQ multiplex PCR; TCRdb's copy keeps in-frame clones and lacks some. This table holds millions of clones, just over 90% found once. The sequenced sample was naive CD8+ T cells from PBMCs. The receptors were sampled from a man between 18 and 35 years old in good health. Some clones in this sample may be carry-over from other donors' samples.

V and J are TRBV28 and TRBJ2-1; the D gene could be TRBD1 or TRBD2 (5 bases each). CDR3 length equals 16 residues. The germline gives CDR1 MDHEN, CDR2 SYDVKM. Trimming left V 6 bases short and J 8 bases short, with 23 bases between. The chain's CDR3 is CASRPEGGGHVDEQFF. CDR3 DNA sequence: TGTGCCAGCAGACCTGAGGGTGGTGGACATGTCGATGAGCAGTTCTTC.

J is TRBJ2-2 and V is TRBV7-2, with 11 positions matching TRBD2. The CDR3 sequence is 16 residues long. The V segment lost 5 bases and the J segment 5 bases; nucleotides outside the gene matches: 7. The germline gives CDR1 SGHTA, CDR2 FQGNSA. CDR3 amino acids: CASSVLAGVKTGELFF. CDR3 in DNA: TGTGCCAGCAGCGTACTAGCGGGAGTTAAGACCGGGGAGCTGTTTTTT.

The genes are TRBV10-3 and TRBJ2-2; tentative D call: TRBD1 (6 bases). Germline V gene lookup returns CDR1 ENHRY and CDR2 SYGVKD. V was shortened by 1 base and J by 10 bases, with 16 bases between the two germline ends. CDR3 size: 15 residues. The CDR3 DNA follows: TGTGCCATCAGTGAGTTGGGCAGGGGTGTTGCGGAGCTGTTTTTT. This sequence encodes CAISELGRGVAELFF.

The sample holds one count of this clone. The chain carries TRBV9 and TRBJ1-4; D is perhaps TRBD1 (6 bases). The germline V gene encodes CDR1 SGDLS and CDR2 YYNGEE. Trimming stripped 0 bases from V and 7 bases from J, with 13 bases between. The CDR3 extends over 15 amino acids. DNA of the CDR3: TGTGCCAGCAGCGTAGGTGCCAGGGGAGGTGAAAAACTGTTTTTT. Its translation is CASSVGARGGEKLFF.

The chain joins TRBV28 to TRBJ2-7; maybe TRBD2 (6 bases). There are 17 residues in the CDR3. CDR1 MDHEN and CDR2 SYDVKM come from the germline V gene. Deletions cut 1 base from V and 3 bases from J, with 19 bases between. As DNA, the CDR3 is TGTGCCAGCAGTTTATCAGGCCGGCGGGACCCGTTCTACGAGCAGTACTTC. The encoded protein is CASSLSGRRDPFYEQYF.

This chain uses TRBV15 with TRBJ2-1; TRBD2 matches at 11 bases. The V segment lost 5 bases and the J segment 5 bases; nucleotides outside the gene matches: 11. Germline CDR1 is LNHNV and CDR2 is YYDKDF (reference sequence). The CDR3 consists of 17 residues. The CDR3 spells CATSEDPRLAGNNEQFF. DNA of the CDR3: TGTGCCACCAGCGAAGATCCTCGACTAGCGGGGAACAATGAGCAGTTCTTC. Together with reference TRBV15 and TRBJ2-1, the CDR3 gives the full variable domain: DAMVIQNPRYQVTQFGKPVTLSCSQTLNHNVMYWYQQKSSQAPKLLFHYYDKDFNNEADTPDNFQSRRPNTSFCFLDIRSPGLGDTAMYLCATSEDPRLAGNNEQFFGPGTRLTVL.

The chain employs TRBV28 and TRBJ2-1; the D is unclear. CDR3 length: 11 residues. Per the germline V gene, CDR1 is MDHEN and CDR2 is SYDVKM. V was cut by 3 bases and J by 14 bases, with 11 bases left in between. CDR3 loop: CASSFGHIEFF. The CDR3 nucleotides read TGTGCCAGCAGTTTTGGGCATATCGAGTTCTTC.

This sequence joins TRBV11-2 and TRBJ1-2; D not certain. V lost 1 base and J lost 1, with 10 bases in between. Germline CDR1 SGHAT, CDR2 FQNNGV. This CDR3 is built from 15 residues. CDR3 in DNA: TGTGCCAGCAGCTTAGGGGCCAGTAATAACTATGGCTACACCTTC. Its protein is CASSLGASNNYGYTF.

The chain carries TRBV5-8 and TRBJ2-7; 9 bases fit TRBD1. V dropped 5 bases and J dropped 6; count of bases not matched to a gene: 6. The CDR3 length is 13 residues. Germline V gives CDR1 SGHTS, CDR2 YDEGEE. This CDR3 reads CASRWTGEIEQYF. The DNA for the CDR3 is TGTGCCAGCAGGTGGACAGGGGAGATCGAGCAGTACTTC.

Only a few counts were recorded for this clone. The chain recombines TRBV10-2 with TRBJ2-1, with no clear D. The CDR3 loop spans 9 amino acids. Germline CDR1 is WSHSY and CDR2 is SAAADI. Between the trimmed V and J ends, which lost 9 bases and 5 bases, there was a span of 2 bases. The CDR3 region has the DNA TGCGCCAGGGACAATGAGCAGTTCTTC. Translation gives CARDNEQFF.

The CDR3 reads CASSPTGGRDNEQFF. CDR3 coding DNA: TGTGCCAGCAGTCCCACGGGAGGGAGGGACAATGAGCAGTTCTTC. The V gene is TRBV28, the J gene TRBJ2-1, with TRBD2 matching 8 bases. The junction had 8 bases not matched to a gene; V was cut back by 5 bases and J by 5 bases. From germline, CDR1 is MDHEN and CDR2 SYDVKM. The CDR3 covers 15 residues.

The J gene is TRBJ1-4, the V gene TRBV9; D gene unclear. V was shortened by 3 bases and J by 6 bases, with 15 bases between the two germline ends. Germline lookup yields CDR1 SGDLS and CDR2 YYNGEE. This CDR3 region has 15 residues. In nucleotides, the CDR3 is TGTGCCAGCAGCGCGATGGGCCTTGGAGATGAAAAACTGTTTTTT. It translates to CASSAMGLGDEKLFF.